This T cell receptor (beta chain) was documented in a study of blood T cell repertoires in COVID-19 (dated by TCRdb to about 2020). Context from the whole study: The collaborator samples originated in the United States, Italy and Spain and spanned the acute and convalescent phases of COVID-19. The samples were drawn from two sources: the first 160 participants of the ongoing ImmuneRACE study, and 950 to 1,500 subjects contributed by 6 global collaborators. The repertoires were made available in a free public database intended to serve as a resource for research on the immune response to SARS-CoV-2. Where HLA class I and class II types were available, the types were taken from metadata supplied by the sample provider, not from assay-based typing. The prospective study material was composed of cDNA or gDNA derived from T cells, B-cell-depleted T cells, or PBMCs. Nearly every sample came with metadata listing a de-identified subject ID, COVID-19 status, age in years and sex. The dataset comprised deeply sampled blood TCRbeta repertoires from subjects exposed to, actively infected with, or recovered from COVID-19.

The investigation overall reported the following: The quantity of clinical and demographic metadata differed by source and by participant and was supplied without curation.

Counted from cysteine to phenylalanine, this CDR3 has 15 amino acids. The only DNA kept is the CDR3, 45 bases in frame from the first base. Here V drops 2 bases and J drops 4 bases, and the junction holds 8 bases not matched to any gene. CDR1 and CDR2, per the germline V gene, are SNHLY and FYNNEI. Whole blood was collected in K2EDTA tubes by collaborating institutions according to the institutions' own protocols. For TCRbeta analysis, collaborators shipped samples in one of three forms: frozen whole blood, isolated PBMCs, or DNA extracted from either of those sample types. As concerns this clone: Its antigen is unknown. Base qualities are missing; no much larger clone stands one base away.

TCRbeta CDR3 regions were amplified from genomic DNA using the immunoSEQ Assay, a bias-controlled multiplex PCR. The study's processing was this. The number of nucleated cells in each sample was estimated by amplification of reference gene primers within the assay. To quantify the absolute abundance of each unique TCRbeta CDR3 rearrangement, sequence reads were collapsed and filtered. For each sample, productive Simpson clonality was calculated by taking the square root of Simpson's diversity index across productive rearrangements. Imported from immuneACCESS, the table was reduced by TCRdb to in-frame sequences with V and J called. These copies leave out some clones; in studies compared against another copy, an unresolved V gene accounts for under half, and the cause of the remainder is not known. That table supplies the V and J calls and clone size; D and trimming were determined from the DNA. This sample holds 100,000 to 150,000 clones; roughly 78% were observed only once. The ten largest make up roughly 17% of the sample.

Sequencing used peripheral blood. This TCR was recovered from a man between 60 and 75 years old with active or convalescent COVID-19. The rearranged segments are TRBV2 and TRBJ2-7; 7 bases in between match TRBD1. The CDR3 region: CASSETRQGVYEQYF. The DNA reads TGTGCCAGCAGTGAAACGAGGCAGGGGGTGTACGAGCAGTACTTC.